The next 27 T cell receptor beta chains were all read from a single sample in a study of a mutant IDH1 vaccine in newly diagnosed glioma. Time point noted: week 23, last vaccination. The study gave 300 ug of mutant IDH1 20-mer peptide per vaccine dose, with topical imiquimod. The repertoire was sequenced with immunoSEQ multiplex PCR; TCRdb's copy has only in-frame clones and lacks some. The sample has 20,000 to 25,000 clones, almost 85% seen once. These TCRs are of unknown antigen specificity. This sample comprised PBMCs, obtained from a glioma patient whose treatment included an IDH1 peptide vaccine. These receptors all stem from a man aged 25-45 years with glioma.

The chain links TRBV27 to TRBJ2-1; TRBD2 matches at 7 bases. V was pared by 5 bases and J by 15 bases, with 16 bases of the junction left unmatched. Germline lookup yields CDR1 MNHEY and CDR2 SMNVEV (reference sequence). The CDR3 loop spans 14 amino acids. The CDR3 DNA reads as TGTGCCAGCAGTCAGTCCGGGACTACAACAACTGGGTTCTTC. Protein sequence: CASSQSGTTTTGFF.

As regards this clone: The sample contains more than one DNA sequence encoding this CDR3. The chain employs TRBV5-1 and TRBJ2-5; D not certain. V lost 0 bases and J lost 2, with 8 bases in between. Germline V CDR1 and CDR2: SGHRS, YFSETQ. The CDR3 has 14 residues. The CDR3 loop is CASSLEGLQETQYF. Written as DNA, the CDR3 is TGCGCCAGCAGCTTGGAAGGGCTACAAGAGACCCAGTACTTC.

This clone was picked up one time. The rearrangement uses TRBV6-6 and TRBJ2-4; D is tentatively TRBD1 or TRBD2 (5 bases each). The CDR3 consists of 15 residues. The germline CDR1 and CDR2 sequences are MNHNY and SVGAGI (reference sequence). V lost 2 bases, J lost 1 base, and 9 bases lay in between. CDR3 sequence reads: CASSYDGTAKNIQYF. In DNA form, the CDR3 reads TGTGCCAGCAGTTACGATGGGACGGCCAAAAACATTCAGTACTTC.

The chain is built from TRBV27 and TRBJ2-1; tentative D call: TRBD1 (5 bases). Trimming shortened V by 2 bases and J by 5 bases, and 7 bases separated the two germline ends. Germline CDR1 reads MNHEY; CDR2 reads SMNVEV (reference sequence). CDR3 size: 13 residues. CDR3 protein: CASSLIRDNEQFF. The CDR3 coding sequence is TGTGCCAGCAGTTTAATCAGGGACAATGAGCAGTTCTTC.

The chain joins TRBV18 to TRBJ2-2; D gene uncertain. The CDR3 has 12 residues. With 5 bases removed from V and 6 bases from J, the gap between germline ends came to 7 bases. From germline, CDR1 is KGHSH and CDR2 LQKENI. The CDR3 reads CASSGYPGELFF. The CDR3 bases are TGTGCCAGCTCAGGTTACCCCGGGGAGCTGTTTTTT.

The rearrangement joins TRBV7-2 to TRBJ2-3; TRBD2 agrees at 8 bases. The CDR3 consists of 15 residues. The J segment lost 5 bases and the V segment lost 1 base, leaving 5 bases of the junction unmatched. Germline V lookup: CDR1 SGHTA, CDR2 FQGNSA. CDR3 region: CASSLVSSGIDTQYF. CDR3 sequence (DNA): TGTGCCAGCAGCTTAGTTAGTAGCGGGATAGATACGCAGTATTTT. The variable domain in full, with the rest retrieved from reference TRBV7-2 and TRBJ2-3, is GAGVSQSPSNKVTEKGKDVELRCDPISGHTALYWYRQSLGQGLEFLIYFQGNSAPDKSGLPSDRFSAERTGGSVSTLTIQRTQQEDSAVYLCASSLVSSGIDTQYFGPGTRLTVL.

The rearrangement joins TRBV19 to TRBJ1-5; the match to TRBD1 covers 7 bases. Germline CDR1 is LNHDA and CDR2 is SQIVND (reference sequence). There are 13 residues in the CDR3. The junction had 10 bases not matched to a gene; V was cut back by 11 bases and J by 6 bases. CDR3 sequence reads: CAAGGGKGQPQHF. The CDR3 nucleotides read TGTGCCGCAGGGGGAGGGAAGGGTCAGCCCCAGCATTTT. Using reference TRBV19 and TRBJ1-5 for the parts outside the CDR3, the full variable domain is DGGITQSPKYLFRKEGQNVTLSCEQNLNHDAMYWYRQDPGQGLRLIYYSQIVNDFQKGDIAEGYSVSREKKESFPLTVTSAQKNPTAFYLCAAGGGKGQPQHFGDGTRLSIL.

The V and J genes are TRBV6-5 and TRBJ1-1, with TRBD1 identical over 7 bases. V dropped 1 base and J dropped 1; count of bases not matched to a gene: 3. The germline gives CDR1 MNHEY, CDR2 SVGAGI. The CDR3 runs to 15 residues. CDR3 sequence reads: CASSYLGQKNTEAFF. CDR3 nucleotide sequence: TGTGCCAGCAGTTACTTGGGACAGAAGAACACTGAAGCTTTCTTT.

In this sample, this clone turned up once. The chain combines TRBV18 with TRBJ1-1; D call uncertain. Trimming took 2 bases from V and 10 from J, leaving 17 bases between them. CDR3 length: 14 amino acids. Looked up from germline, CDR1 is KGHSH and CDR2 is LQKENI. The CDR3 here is CASSPEGSAGSAFF. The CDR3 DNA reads TGTGCCAGCTCACCAGAAGGCTCGGCAGGATCAGCTTTCTTT.

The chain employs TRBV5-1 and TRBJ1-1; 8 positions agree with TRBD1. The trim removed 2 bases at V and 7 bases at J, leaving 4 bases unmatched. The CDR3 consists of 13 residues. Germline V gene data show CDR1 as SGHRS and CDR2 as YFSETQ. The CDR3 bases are TGCGCCAGCAGCTTAGGACAGGGCCTTGAAGCTTTCTTT. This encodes CASSLGQGLEAFF.

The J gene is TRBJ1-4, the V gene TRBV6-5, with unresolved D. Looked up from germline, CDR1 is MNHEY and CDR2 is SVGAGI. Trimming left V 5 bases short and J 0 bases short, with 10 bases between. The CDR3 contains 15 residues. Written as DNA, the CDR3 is TGTGCCAGCAGTCCGGGAATTTCAACTAATGAAAAACTGTTTTTT. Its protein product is CASSPGISTNEKLFF.

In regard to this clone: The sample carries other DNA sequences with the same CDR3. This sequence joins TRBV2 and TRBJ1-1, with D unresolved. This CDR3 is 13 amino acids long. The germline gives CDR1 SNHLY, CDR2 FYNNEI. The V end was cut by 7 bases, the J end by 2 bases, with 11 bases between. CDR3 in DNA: TGTGCCAGCACCGGAGGACCTAACACTGAAGCTTTCTTT. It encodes CASTGGPNTEAFF.

CDR3 nucleotide sequence: TGTGCCAGCAGCCCCCATGGGCTAGCGGTGAACACCGGGGAGCTGTTTTTT. It codes for CASSPHGLAVNTGELFF. The genes are TRBV7-2 and TRBJ2-2; TRBD2 matches at 7 bases. Looked up from germline, CDR1 is SGHTA and CDR2 is FQGNSA. The CDR3 has 17 amino acids. Trimming removed 5 bases from V and 1 base from J; junction bases left unmatched: 10.

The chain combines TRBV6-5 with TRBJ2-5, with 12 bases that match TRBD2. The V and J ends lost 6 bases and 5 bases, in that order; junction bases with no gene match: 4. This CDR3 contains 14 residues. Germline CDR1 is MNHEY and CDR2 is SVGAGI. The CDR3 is CASRLTSGSETQYF. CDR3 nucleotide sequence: TGTGCCAGCAGGTTGACTAGCGGGAGTGAGACCCAGTACTTC.

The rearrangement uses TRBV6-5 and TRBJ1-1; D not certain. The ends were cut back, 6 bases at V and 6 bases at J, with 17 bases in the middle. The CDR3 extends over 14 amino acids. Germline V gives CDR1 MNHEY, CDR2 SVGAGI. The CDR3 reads CASRGSLAVAEAFF. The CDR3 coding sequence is TGTGCCAGCAGGGGGAGCCTAGCCGTGGCTGAAGCTTTCTTT.

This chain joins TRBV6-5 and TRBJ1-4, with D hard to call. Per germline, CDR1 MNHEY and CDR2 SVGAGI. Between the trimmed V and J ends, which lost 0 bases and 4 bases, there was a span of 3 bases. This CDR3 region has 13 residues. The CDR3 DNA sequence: TGTGCCAGCAGTTACTCAATTAATGAAAAACTGTTTTTT. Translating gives CASSYSINEKLFF.

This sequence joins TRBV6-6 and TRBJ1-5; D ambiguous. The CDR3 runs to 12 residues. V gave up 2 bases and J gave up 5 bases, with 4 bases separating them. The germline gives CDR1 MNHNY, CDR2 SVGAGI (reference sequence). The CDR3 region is CASSYPDQPQHF. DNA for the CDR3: TGTGCCAGCAGTTACCCGGATCAGCCCCAGCATTTT.

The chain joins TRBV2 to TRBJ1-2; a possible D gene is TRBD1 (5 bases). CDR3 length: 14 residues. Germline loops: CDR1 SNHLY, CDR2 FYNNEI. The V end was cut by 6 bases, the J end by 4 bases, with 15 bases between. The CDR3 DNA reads TGTGCCAGCAGCTTTACAGGAGACTTCTATGGCTACACCTTC. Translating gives CASSFTGDFYGYTF. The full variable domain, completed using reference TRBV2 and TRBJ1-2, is EPEVTQTPSHQVTQMGQEVILRCVPISNHLYFYWYRQILGQKVEFLVSFYNNEISEKSEIFDDQFSVERPDGSNFTLKIRSTKLEDSAMYFCASSFTGDFYGYTFGSGTRLTVV.

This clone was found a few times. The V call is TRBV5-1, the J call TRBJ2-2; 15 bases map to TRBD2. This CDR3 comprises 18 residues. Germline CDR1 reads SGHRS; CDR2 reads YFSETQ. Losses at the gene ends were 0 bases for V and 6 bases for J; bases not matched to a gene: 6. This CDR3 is CASSLASGLAGGPGELFF. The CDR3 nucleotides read TGCGCCAGCAGCTTGGCCTCGGGACTAGCGGGAGGCCCCGGGGAGCTGTTTTTT. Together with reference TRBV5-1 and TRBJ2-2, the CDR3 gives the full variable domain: KAGVTQTPRYLIKTRGQQVTLSCSPISGHRSVSWYQQTPGQGLQFLFEYFSETQRNKGNFPGRFSGRQFSNSRSEMNVSTLELGDSALYLCASSLASGLAGGPGELFFGEGSRLTVL.

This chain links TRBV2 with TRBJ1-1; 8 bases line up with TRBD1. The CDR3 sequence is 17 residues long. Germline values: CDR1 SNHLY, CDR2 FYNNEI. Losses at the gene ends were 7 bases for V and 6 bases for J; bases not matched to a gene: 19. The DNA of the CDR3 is TGTGCCAGCACTTGGAGGACAGGGTCGCAGGGGGGCTCTGAAGCTTTCTTT. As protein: CASTWRTGSQGGSEAFF.

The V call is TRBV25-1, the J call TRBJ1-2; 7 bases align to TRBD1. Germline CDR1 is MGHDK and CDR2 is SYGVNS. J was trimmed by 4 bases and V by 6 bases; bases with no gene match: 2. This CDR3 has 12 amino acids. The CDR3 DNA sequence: TGTGCCAGCAGGACAGGGTCCTATGGCTACACCTTC. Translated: CASRTGSYGYTF.

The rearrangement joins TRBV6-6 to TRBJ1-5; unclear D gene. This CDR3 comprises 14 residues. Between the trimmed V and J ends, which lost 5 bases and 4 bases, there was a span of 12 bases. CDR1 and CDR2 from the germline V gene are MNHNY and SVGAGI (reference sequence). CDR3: CASSREAKNQPQHF. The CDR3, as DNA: TGTGCCAGCAGTCGAGAGGCAAAGAATCAGCCCCAGCATTTT.

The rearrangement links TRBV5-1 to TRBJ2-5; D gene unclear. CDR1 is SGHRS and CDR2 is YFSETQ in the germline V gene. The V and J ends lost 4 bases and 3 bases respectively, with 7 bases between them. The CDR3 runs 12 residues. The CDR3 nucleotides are TGCGCCAGCAGCCCCGATAAAGAGACCCAGTACTTC. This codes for CASSPDKETQYF.

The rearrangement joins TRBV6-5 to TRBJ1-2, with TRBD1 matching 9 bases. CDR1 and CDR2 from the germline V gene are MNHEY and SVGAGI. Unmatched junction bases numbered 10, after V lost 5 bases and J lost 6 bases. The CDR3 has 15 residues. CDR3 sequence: CASSTLTGGADGYTF. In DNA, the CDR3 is TGTGCCAGCAGTACCCTAACAGGGGGCGCGGATGGCTACACCTTC.

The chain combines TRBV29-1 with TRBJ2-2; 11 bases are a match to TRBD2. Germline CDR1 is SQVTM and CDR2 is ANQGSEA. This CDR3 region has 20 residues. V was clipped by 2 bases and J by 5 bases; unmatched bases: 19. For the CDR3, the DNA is TGCAGCGTTGAAAATTGGGGAATGAGACTAGCGGGACATACAACCGGGGAGCTGTTTTTT. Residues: CSVENWGMRLAGHTTGELFF.

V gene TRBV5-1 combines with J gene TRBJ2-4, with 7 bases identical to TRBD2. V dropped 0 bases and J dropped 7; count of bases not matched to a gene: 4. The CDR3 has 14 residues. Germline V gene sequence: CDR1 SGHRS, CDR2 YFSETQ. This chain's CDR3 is CASSLDGGGNIQYF. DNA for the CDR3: TGCGCCAGCAGCTTGGATGGCGGGGGTAACATTCAGTACTTC.

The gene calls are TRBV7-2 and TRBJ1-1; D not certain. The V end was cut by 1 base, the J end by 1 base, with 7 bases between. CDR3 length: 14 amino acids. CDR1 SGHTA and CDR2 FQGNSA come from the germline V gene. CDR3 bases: TGTGCCAGCAGCTTAGAGTATTGGAACACTGAAGCTTTCTTT. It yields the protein CASSLEYWNTEAFF.